In this sample, the clone carrying this T cell receptor beta chain turned up many times. These data come from a study of response to subunit inactivated influenza vaccine. J was trimmed by 5 bases and V by 4 bases; bases with no gene match: 7. Germline loops: CDR1 SGHRS, CDR2 YFSETQ. The length of the CDR3 is 16 residues. TCRdb reprocessed the RT-PCR reads with MiXCR, giving one entry per CDR3 protein. The repertoire holds hundreds of thousands of distinct CDR3 sequences, with approximately 10% as singletons. This sequence joins TRBV5-1 and TRBJ2-3; 13 bases map to TRBD2. The TCR comes from a man aged 50 or older who received an inactivated influenza vaccine. This sample comprised PBMCs from blood, obtained on the day of vaccination. The CDR3 sequence is CASSVPTSGGRDTQYF. CDR3 bases: TGCGCCAGCAGCGTCCCGACTAGCGGGGGGCGAGATACGCAGTATTTT.